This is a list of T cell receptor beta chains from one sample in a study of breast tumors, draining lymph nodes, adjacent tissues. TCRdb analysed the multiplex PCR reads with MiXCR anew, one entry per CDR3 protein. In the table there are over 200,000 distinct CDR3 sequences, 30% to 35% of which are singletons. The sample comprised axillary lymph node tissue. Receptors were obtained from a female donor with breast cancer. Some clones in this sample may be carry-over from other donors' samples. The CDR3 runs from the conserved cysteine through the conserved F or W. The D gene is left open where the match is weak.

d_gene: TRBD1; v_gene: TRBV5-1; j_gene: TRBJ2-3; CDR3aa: CASSRTGGLDTQYF
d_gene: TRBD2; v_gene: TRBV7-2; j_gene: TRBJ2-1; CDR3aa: CASSSSTSKGGNEQFF
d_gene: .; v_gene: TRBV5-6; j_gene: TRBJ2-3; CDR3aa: CASSLGENEDTQYF
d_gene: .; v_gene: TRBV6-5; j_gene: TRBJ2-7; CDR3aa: CASSQPGTRTYEQYF
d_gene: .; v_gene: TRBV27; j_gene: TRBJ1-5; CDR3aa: CASSYPGQPQHF
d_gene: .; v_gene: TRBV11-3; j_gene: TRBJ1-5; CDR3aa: CASGQESLDARPQHF
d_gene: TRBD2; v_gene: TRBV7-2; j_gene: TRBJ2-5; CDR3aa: CASSLGLAKETQYF
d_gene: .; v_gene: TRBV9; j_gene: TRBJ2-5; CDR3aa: CASSVDFAGLLQETQYF
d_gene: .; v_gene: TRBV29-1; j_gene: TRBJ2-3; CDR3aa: CSTCPDLGDADTQYF
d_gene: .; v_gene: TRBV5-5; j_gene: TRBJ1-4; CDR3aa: CASSAQDGTNEKLFF
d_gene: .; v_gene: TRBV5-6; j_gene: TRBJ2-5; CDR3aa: CASSRSVMVETQYF
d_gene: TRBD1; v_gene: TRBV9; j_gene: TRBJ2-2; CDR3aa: CASSVGQGIFPNTGELFF
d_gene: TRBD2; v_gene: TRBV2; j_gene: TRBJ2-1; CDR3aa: CASSRTSAYNEQFF
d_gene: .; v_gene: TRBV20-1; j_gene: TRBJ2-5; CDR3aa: CSALGDRETQYF
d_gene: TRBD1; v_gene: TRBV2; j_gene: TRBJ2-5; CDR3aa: CASSEGQGEETQYF
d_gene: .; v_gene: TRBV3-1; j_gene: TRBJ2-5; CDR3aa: CASSQGQKETQYF
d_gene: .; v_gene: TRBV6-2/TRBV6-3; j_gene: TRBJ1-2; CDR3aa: CASSSGWGYTF
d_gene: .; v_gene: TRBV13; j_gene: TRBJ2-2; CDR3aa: CASRDTSGREQGSGELFF
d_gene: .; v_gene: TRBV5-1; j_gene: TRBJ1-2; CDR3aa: CASSPDAQLVNYGYTF
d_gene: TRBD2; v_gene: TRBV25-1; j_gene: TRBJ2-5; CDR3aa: CASSGSSGGMQETQYF
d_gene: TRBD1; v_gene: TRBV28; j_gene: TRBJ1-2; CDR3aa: CASSQNRGSGGYTF
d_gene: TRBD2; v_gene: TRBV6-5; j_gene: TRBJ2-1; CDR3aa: CASSYSLGGSSSYNEQFF
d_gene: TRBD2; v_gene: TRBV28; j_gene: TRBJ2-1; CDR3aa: CASSLYGLAGTNNEQFF
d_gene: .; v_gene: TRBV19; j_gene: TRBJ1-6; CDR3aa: CATKGGGLSFNSPLHF
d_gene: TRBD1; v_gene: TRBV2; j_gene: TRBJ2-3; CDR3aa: CAIKAGTGGSNTDTQYF
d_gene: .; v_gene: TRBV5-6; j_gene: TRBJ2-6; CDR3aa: CASSSRPGANVLTF
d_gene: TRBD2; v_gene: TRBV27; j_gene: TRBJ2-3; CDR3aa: CASSSPLAGLGTDTQYF
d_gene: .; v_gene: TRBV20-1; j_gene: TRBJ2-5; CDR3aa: CSASSPSSRQGNF
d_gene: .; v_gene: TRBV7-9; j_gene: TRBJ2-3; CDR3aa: CASSPGVDTQYF
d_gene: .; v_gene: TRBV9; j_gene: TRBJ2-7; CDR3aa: CASSVDIPSAEQYF
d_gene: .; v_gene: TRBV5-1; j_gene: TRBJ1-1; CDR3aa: CASSKQVNTEAFF
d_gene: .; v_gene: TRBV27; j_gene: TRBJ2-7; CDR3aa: CASSFPGRFNEQYF
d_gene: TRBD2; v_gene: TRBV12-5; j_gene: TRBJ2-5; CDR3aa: CASGPRGLAGVGTQYF